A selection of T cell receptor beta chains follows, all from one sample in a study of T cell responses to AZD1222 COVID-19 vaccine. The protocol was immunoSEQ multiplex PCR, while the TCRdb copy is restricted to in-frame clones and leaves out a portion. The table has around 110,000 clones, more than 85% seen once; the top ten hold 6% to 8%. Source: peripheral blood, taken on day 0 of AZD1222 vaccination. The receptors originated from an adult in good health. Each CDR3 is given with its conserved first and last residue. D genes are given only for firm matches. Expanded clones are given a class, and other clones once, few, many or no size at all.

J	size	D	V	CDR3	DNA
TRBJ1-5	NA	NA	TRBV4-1	CASSQESSNNQPQHF	TGCGCCAGCAGCCAAGAGTCCAGCAACAATCAGCCCCAGCATTTT
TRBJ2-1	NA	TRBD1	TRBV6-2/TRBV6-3	CASSQDRGLYNEQFF	TGTGCCAGCAGTCAGGACAGGGGGCTGTACAATGAGCAGTTCTTC
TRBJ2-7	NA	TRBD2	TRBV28	CASSSPGTSGRAGPCEQYF	TGTGCCAGCAGTTCTCCCGGGACTAGCGGGAGGGCCGGGCCCTGCGAGCAGTACTTC
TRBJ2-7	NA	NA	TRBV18	CASSPPEKRTYEQYF	TGTGCCAGCTCACCCCCAGAGAAGCGAACCTACGAGCAGTACTTC
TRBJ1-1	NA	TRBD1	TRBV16	CASSLQDRGSEAFF	TGTGCCAGCAGCCTTCAGGACAGGGGGTCTGAAGCTTTCTTT
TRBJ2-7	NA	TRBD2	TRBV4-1	CASSQALAGARYEQYF	TGCGCCAGCAGCCAAGCACTAGCGGGAGCTAGGTACGAGCAGTACTTC
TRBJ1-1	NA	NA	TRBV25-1	CASSDRSPGGTEAFF	TGTGCCAGCAGTGACCGTTCACCAGGTGGCACTGAAGCTTTCTTT
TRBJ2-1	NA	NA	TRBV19	CASSPIPTSHNEQFF	TGTGCCAGTAGCCCTATACCAACCTCTCACAATGAGCAGTTCTTC
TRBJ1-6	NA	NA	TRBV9	CASSGPLGGSGDSPLHF	TGTGCCAGCAGCGGGCCGCTGGGGGGGAGTGGAGATTCACCCCTCCACTTT
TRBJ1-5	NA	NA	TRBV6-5	CASSWDSNQPQHF	TGTGCCAGCAGCTGGGACAGCAATCAGCCCCAGCATTTT
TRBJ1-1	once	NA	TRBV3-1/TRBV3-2	CASSQGQMGAAFF	TGTGCCAGCAGCCAAGGGCAGATGGGGGCTGCTTTCTTT
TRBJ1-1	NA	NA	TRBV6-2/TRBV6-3	CASSTRAGSRTEAFF	TGTGCCAGCAGTACCCGGGCAGGGAGTCGGACTGAAGCTTTCTTT
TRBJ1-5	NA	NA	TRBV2	CASSVRTPNQPQHF	TGTGCCAGCAGTGTGCGGACACCGAATCAGCCCCAGCATTTT
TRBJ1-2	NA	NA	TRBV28	CASNPGNTF	TGTGCCAGCAACCCGGGAAACACCTTC
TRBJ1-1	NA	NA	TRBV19	CASSIDRGTRGNTEAFF	TGTGCCAGTAGTATAGACCGGGGAACAAGGGGGAACACTGAAGCTTTCTTT
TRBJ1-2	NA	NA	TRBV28	CASGSYTF	TGTGCCAGCGGGAGCTACACCTTC
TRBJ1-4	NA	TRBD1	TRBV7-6	CASSSNRGGRRATNEKLFF	TGTGCCAGCAGTTCTAACAGGGGAGGACGGCGCGCAACTAATGAAAAACTGTTTTTT
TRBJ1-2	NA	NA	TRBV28	CASSPRGGVPGYTF	TGTGCCAGCAGTCCCCGGGGAGGGGTACCAGGCTACACCTTC
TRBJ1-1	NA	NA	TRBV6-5	CASSSRANTEAFF	TGTGCCAGCAGTTCCAGGGCGAACACTGAAGCTTTCTTT
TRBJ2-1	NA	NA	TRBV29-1	CSVAGQGDYNEQFF	TGCAGCGTTGCCGGGCAGGGTGACTACAATGAGCAGTTCTTC
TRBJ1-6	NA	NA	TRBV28	CASLQGGNSPLHF	TGTGCCAGCTTACAGGGCGGGAATTCACCCCTCCACTTT
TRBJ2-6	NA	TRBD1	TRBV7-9	CASSAKTGYSTGANVLTF	TGTGCCAGCAGCGCAAAGACAGGGTATAGCACTGGGGCCAACGTCCTGACTTTC